The rows below give T cell receptor beta chains drawn from one sample of a study of sequential checkpoint blockade in melanoma. Using immunoSEQ multiplex PCR, the repertoire was profiled, and TCRdb retains in-frame clones only, with some absent. Of about 1,400 clones listed, under 30% are singletons. The input for sequencing was tumor tissue (inferred from file names), taken from a patient given nivolumab and ipilimumab in sequence. Receptor source: a human donor with melanoma. The CDR3 runs from the conserved cysteine through the conserved F or W. Fields, in order: clone size, D gene, V gene, J gene, CDR3 DNA, CDR3 protein. D genes are given only for firm matches. A row's size may be missing; if present it is once, few, many or a size class.

NA	NA	TRBV29-1	TRBJ2-7	TGCAGCGTTGAACAATACGCCCAGGAGGAACGCTCCTACGAGCAGTACTTC	CSVEQYAQEERSYEQYF
few	TRBD1	TRBV19	TRBJ2-7	TGTGCCAGTAGTTTTCGGACAGGGGGCGATCAATCCTACGAGCAGTACTTC	CASSFRTGGDQSYEQYF
few	TRBD1	TRBV4-1	TRBJ2-2	TGCGCCAGCAGCCGAGGGACAGGGGGCTTCACCGGGGAGCTGTTTTTT	CASSRGTGGFTGELFF
NA	NA	TRBV6-8	TRBJ2-6	TGTGCCAGCAGTACGGACATCTCTGGGGCCAACGTCCTGACTTTC	CASSTDISGANVLTF
few	NA	TRBV12-5	TRBJ2-6	TGTGCCAGCGGGCGGGGTGGACCCCTCTCTGGGGCCAACGTCCTGACTTTC	CASGRGGPLSGANVLTF
few	TRBD2	TRBV6-8	TRBJ2-3	TGTGCCAGCAGCTGGTCCTGGACTAGTACAGATACGCAGTATTTT	CASSWSWTSTDTQYF
NA	TRBD2	TRBV19	TRBJ2-7	TGTGCCAGTAGTTCCCTAGCGGGAGAGTCCTACGAGCAGTACTTC	CASSSLAGESYEQYF
large	NA	TRBV6-8	TRBJ1-3	TGTGCCAGCAGCTCCGGGACTGGCAGAAACACCATATATTTT	CASSSGTGRNTIYF
NA	TRBD2	TRBV5-1	TRBJ2-1	TGCGCCAGCAGCTTCATGAGCGGGAGTGGCAATGAGCAGTTCTTC	CASSFMSGSGNEQFF
medium-sized	TRBD2	TRBV11-3	TRBJ2-7	TGTGCCAGCAGCTCCCGTCGACTAGCGGGAGGGGAGCAGTACTTC	CASSSRRLAGGEQYF
NA	TRBD2	TRBV28	TRBJ2-1	TGTGCCAGCAGTTCCCAGAACACACTAGCGGATGAGCAGTTCTTC	CASSSQNTLADEQFF
medium-sized	NA	TRBV11-3	TRBJ1-1	TGTGCCAGCAGTTTCGGCGGGTACGGGGCTGAAGCTTTCTTT	CASSFGGYGAEAFF
few	TRBD1	TRBV15	TRBJ2-2	TGTGCCACCAGCAGAGATAAAAGGGGGCTCAGCACCGGGGAGCTGTTTTTT	CATSRDKRGLSTGELFF
NA	TRBD1	TRBV16	TRBJ1-1	TGTGCCAGCAGCCAATGGGGTCAGGGGGCAGGTACTGAAGCTTTCTTT	CASSQWGQGAGTEAFF
few	NA	TRBV28	TRBJ2-1	TGTGCCAGCAGTTTATTGCAGATCTCCTACAATGAGCAGTTCTTC	CASSLLQISYNEQFF
few	NA	TRBV9	TRBJ1-3	TGTGCCAGCAGCGTAGGGAGGGGCGCTGGAAACACCATATATTTT	CASSVGRGAGNTIYF
medium-sized	NA	TRBV11-3	TRBJ2-5	TGTGCCAGCAGCTTGATCCGGGGGCTAGGGACCCAGTACTTC	CASSLIRGLGTQYF
NA	NA	TRBV18	TRBJ2-1	TGTGCCAGCTCAAATAGCGGCTACAATGAGCAGTTCTTC	CASSNSGYNEQFF
few	TRBD1	TRBV6-8	TRBJ2-6	TGTGCCAGCAGTAACAGGGGGGTGAGCTCTGGGGCCAACGTCCTGACTTTC	CASSNRGVSSGANVLTF